The 23 T cell receptor beta chains given below trace back to one sample, sequenced in a study of OX40 agonist ivuxolimab in advanced cancers. Receptor libraries were prepared by the immunoSEQ multiplex PCR assay. Sourced from immuneACCESS, this table was stored by TCRdb with only in-frame sequences that have V and J called. A share of the clones is absent; for the studies checked, an unresolved V gene accounts for under half, and the remainder has no known explanation. The sample profile shows about 66,000 clones; 88% of them were found once. 0.67% of the sample is held by the ten biggest clonotypes. The sequences come from CD4+ or CD8+ T cells sorted from blood, collected in a trial of the OX40 agonist ivuxolimab. The origin of the receptors is an adult with an advanced solid tumor such as melanoma, head and neck, liver or kidney cancer.

This sequence joins TRBV5-1 and TRBJ2-3; 11 bases map to TRBD2. V was pared by 4 bases and J by 5 bases, with 12 bases of the junction left unmatched. The CDR3 loop spans 17 amino acids. Germline CDR1 reads SGHRS; CDR2 reads YFSETQ. In DNA form, the CDR3 reads TGCGCCAGCAGCGCCCGGACTAGCGGGTTCGGCGGAGATACGCAGTATTTT. Translation gives CASSARTSGFGGDTQYF.

For this clone: Other DNA variants within this sample encode the same CDR3. The rearrangement links TRBV30 to TRBJ1-5; the D is unclear. The CDR3 runs 13 residues. Looked up from germline, CDR1 is GTSNPN and CDR2 is SVGIG (reference sequence). Trimming removed 3 bases from V and 1 base from J, with 7 bases in between. The CDR3 region is CAWSRGSNQPQHF. In nucleotides, the CDR3 is TGTGCCTGGAGCCGAGGGAGCAATCAGCCCCAGCATTTT.

This clone is a singleton in its sample. This chain uses TRBV5-6 with TRBJ1-1; no firm D call. Germline loops: CDR1 SGHDT, CDR2 YYEEEE. There are 16 residues in the CDR3. Trimming cost V 2 bases and J 3 bases, with 17 bases left between them. CDR3 in amino acids: CASSFWRGGGYTEAFF. In nucleotides, the CDR3 is TGTGCCAGCAGCTTTTGGCGCGGCGGAGGGTACACTGAAGCTTTCTTT.

The rearrangement joins TRBV5-1 to TRBJ2-3; D remains unclear. The germline gives CDR1 SGHRS, CDR2 YFSETQ. V lost 3 bases and J lost 2, with 10 bases in between. There are 14 residues in the CDR3. The CDR3 DNA sequence: TGCGCCAGCAGCTCCCCAGGCCTCACAGATACGCAGTATTTT. It encodes CASSSPGLTDTQYF.

The J gene is TRBJ2-1, the V gene TRBV15, with 7 bases that match TRBD1. The length of the CDR3 is 14 residues. Per the germline V gene, CDR1 is LNHNV and CDR2 is YYDKDF (reference sequence). Losses at the gene ends were 7 bases for V and 5 bases for J; bases not matched to a gene: 8. CDR3 in DNA: TGTGCCACCATCGCGACAGGGTTGAACAATGAGCAGTTCTTC. Amino acids: CATIATGLNNEQFF. Full variable domain (remainder filled in from reference TRBV15 and TRBJ2-1): DAMVIQNPRYQVTQFGKPVTLSCSQTLNHNVMYWYQQKSSQAPKLLFHYYDKDFNNEADTPDNFQSRRPNTSFCFLDIRSPGLGDTAMYLCATIATGLNNEQFFGPGTRLTVL.

The chain uses TRBV27 and TRBJ2-2, with D hard to call. The length of the CDR3 is 13 residues. V lost 1 base to trimming and J lost 4 bases, with 4 bases between them. The germline V gene encodes CDR1 MNHEY and CDR2 SMNVEV (reference sequence). The CDR3 protein is CASSLLTTGELFF. The CDR3 bases are TGTGCCAGCAGTTTATTGACCACCGGGGAGCTGTTTTTT.

The chain is built from TRBV19 and TRBJ2-7; 13 bases map to TRBD2. The CDR3 length is 15 residues. J lost 7 bases, V lost 4 bases, and 7 bases had no gene match. The germline V gene encodes CDR1 LNHDA and CDR2 SQIVND (reference sequence). The CDR3 region is CASSTGLAGVEEQYF. The CDR3 coding sequence is TGTGCCAGTAGTACTGGACTAGCGGGAGTGGAGGAGCAGTACTTC.

This clone has a handful of counts. J is TRBJ2-5 and V is TRBV6-5, with unresolved D. The CDR3 is 14 amino acids. Germline V gene data show CDR1 as MNHEY and CDR2 as SVGAGI. The V end was cut by 2 bases, the J end by 4 bases, with 11 bases between. The DNA of the CDR3 is TGTGCCAGCAGTTACGGTACGGCCCGAGAGACCCAGTACTTC. Protein sequence: CASSYGTARETQYF.

This clone turned up a few times. CDR3 sequence reads: CASSLGQRNTEAFF. The CDR3 DNA reads as TGCGCCAGCAGCTTGGGGCAGCGGAACACTGAAGCTTTCTTT. The chain combines TRBV5-1 with TRBJ1-1; no clear D gene. The germline V and J ends were trimmed by 0 bases and 1 base, with 7 bases remaining between them. This CDR3 is built from 14 residues. CDR1 and CDR2 (germline): SGHRS, YFSETQ.

This clone has a single count. The chain carries TRBV7-9 and TRBJ1-1; D not certain. V lost 1 base and J lost 3, with 3 bases in between. Per germline, CDR1 SEHNR and CDR2 FQNEAQ (reference sequence). The CDR3 totals 12 residues. The CDR3 DNA follows: TGTGCCAGCAGCTTAGAGTACACTGAAGCTTTCTTT. Translation gives CASSLEYTEAFF.

This clone has only a few counts. The rearrangement uses TRBV4-1 and TRBJ2-7; the D gene is possibly TRBD2 (6 bases). Trimming took off 1 base at V and 12 bases at J, with 19 bases between the two ends. The CDR3 is made up of 14 amino acids. Germline values: CDR1 MGHRA, CDR2 YSYEKL. In nucleotides, the CDR3 is TGCGCCAGCAGCCAAGCTGGACTACCTTCTGTTCCGTACTTC. It yields the protein CASSQAGLPSVPYF.

The chain combines TRBV19 with TRBJ2-7; either TRBD1 or TRBD2 may supply D (7 bases each). Germline V gene sequence: CDR1 LNHDA, CDR2 SQIVND (reference sequence). The ends were cut back, 6 bases at V and 4 bases at J, with 19 bases in the middle. The CDR3 is made up of 15 amino acids. The CDR3: CASSPQGGLEYEQYF. Here the CDR3 DNA reads TGTGCCAGTAGCCCCCAGGGGGGGTTAGAATACGAGCAGTACTTC.

The chain recombines TRBV7-9 with TRBJ2-6; D is possibly TRBD2 (5 bases). Per the germline V gene, CDR1 is SEHNR and CDR2 is FQNEAQ (reference sequence). This CDR3 contains 19 residues. V was cut by 3 bases and J by 4 bases, with 22 bases left in between. The CDR3: CASSFISGPLFGGANVLTF. In nucleotides, the CDR3 is TGTGCCAGCAGCTTTATCAGCGGACCACTTTTTGGAGGGGCCAACGTCCTGACTTTC.

This clone was recorded only once. The rearrangement joins TRBV7-3 to TRBJ1-2, with TRBD1 matching over 9 bases. The J segment lost 8 bases and the V segment lost 5 bases, leaving 6 bases of the junction unmatched. Germline V CDR1 and CDR2: SGHTA, FQGTGA. This CDR3 is 13 amino acids long. The CDR3 protein is CASSQDRGSGYTF. The CDR3 DNA follows: TGTGCCAGCAGCCAGGACAGGGGTAGCGGCTACACCTTC.

The gene calls are TRBV19 and TRBJ2-3; 7 bases are a match to TRBD2. The germline V gene encodes CDR1 LNHDA and CDR2 SQIVND (reference sequence). With 10 bases clipped from V and 3 bases from J, the junction kept 10 bases outside the gene matches. There are 14 residues in the CDR3. Here the CDR3 reads CATWNPAGTDTQYF. The CDR3, as DNA: TGTGCCACTTGGAATCCAGCGGGGACAGATACGCAGTATTTT.

The chain links TRBV30 to TRBJ1-3; unclear D gene. The germline V gene encodes CDR1 GTSNPN and CDR2 SVGIG (reference sequence). The CDR3 is made up of 12 amino acids. V was trimmed by 2 bases and J by 3 bases, leaving 5 bases between them. The CDR3 nucleotides read TGTGCCTGGAGTCTTCTTGGAAACACCATATATTTT. It specifies CAWSLLGNTIYF. The full variable domain, its missing parts supplied by reference TRBV30 and TRBJ1-3, is SQTIHQWPATLVQPVGSPLSLECTVEGTSNPNLYWYRQAAGRGLQLLFYSVGIGQISSEVPQNLSASRPQDRQFILSSKKLLLSDSGFYLCAWSLLGNTIYFGEGSWLTVV.

The chain links TRBV5-8 to TRBJ2-1, with D maybe TRBD2 (6 bases). V lost 3 bases, J lost 0 bases, and 16 bases lay in between. The CDR3 runs 17 residues. Germline values: CDR1 SGHTS, CDR2 YDEGEE. This CDR3 is CASSSGLTPSSYNEQFF. The CDR3 DNA reads as TGTGCCAGCAGCTCGGGACTCACCCCGTCCTCCTACAATGAGCAGTTCTTC.

V is TRBV5-1 and J is TRBJ2-5; tentatively, D is TRBD2 (6 bases). Germline V gene lookup returns CDR1 SGHRS and CDR2 YFSETQ. Deletions cut 7 bases from V and 2 bases from J, with 15 bases between. The CDR3 extends over 14 amino acids. The CDR3 protein is CASSSGTGQETQYF. The CDR3 DNA reads as TGCGCCAGCTCCTCCGGGACTGGACAAGAGACCCAGTACTTC.

The chain uses TRBV10-1 and TRBJ2-3, with no clear D. Per germline, CDR1 WNHNN and CDR2 SYGVQD (reference sequence). Deletions cut 6 bases from V and 6 bases from J, with 22 bases between. The CDR3 has 16 residues. The CDR3 protein is CASSQNKRLSSDTQYF. CDR3 DNA sequence: TGCGCCAGCAGCCAAAATAAGAGGCTTTCCTCCGATACGCAGTATTTT.

The V gene is TRBV19, the J gene TRBJ1-1; 7 nucleotides line up with TRBD1. CDR3 size: 11 residues. Losses at the gene ends were 8 bases for V and 8 bases for J; bases not matched to a gene: 5. The germline V gene has CDR1 LNHDA and CDR2 SQIVND (reference sequence). The CDR3 spells CASLRGGEAFF. DNA for the CDR3: TGTGCCAGTCTCAGGGGGGGAGAAGCTTTCTTT.

The V gene is TRBV5-1, the J gene TRBJ1-2; D is ambiguous. The germline V and J ends were trimmed by 6 bases and 4 bases, with 13 bases remaining between them. The V gene's germline CDR1 is SGHRS and CDR2 YFSETQ. The CDR3 length is 13 residues. CDR3 DNA: TGCGCCAGCACCACCGGAGCTGGCTATGGCTACACCTTC. Protein product: CASTTGAGYGYTF.

V usage is TRBV2 and J usage is TRBJ1-2; D remains unclear. Germline V gene sequence: CDR1 SNHLY, CDR2 FYNNEI. Deletions cut 5 bases from V and 4 bases from J, with 11 bases between. The CDR3 has 13 residues. CDR3 residues: CASSPRQSYGYTF. The CDR3 DNA sequence: TGTGCCAGCAGTCCCAGGCAGTCCTATGGCTACACCTTC.

V and J are TRBV7-5 and TRBJ2-4; the table gives TRBD2 as D, unverified against the DNA. TRBV7-5 corresponds to a pseudogene. The CDR3 totals 18 residues. The CDR3 DNA is TGTGCCAGAAGCTTAGAAGGTGGCGTTGGGGGAGGTGGGGACATTCAGTACTTC. Encoded protein: CARSLEGGVGGGGDIQYF.